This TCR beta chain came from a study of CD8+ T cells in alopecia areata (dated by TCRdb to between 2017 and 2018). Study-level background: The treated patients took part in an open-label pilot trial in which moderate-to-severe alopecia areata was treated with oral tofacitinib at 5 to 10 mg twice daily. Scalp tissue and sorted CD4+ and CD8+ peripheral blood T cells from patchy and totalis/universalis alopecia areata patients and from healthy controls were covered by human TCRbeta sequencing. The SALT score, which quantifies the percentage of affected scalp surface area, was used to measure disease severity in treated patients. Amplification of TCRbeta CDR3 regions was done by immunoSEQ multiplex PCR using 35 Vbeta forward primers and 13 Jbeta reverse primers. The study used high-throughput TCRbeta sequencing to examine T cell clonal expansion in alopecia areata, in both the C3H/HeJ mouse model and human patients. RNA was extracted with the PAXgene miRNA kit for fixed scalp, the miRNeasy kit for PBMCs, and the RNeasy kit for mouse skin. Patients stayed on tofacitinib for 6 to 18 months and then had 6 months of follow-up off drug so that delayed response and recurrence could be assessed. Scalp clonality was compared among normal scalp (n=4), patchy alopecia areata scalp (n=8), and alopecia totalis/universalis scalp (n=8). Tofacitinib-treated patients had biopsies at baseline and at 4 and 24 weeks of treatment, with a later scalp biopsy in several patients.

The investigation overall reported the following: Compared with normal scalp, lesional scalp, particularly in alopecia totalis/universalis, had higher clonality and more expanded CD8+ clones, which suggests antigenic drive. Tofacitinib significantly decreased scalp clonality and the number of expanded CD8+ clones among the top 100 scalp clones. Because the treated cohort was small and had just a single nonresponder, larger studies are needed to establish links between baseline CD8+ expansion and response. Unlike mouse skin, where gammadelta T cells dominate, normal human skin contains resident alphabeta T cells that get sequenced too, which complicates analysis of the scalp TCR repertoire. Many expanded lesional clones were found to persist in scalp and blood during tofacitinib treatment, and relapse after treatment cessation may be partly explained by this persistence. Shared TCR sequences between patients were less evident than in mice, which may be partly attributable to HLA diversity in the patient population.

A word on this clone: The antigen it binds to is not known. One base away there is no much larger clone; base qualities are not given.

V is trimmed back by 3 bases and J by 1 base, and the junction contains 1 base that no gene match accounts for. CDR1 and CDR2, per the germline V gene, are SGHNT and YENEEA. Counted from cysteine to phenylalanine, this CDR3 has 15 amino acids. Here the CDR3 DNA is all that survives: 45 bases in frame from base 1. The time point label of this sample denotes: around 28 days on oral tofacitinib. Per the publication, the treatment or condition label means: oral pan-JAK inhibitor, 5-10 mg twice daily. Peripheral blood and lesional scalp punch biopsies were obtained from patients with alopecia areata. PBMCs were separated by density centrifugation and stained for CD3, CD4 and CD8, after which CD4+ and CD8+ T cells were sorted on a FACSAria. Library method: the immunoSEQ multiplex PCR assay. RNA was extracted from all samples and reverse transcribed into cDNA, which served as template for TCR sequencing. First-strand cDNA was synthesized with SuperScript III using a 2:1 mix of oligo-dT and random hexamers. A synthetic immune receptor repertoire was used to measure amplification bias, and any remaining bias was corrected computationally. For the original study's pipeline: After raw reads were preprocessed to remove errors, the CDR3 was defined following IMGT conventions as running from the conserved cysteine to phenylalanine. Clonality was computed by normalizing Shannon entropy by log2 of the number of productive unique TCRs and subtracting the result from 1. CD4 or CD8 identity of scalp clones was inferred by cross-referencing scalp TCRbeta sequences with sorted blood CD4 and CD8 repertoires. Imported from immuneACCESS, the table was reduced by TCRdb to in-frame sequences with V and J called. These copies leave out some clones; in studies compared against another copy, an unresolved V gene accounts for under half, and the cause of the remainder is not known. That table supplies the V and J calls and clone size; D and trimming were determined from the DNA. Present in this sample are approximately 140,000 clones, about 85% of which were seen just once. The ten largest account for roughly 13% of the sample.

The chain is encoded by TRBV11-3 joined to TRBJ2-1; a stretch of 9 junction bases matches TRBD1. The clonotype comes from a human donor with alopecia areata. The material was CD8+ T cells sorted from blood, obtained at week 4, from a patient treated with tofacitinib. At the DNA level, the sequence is TGTGCCAGCAGCTTGGGGACAGGGTCCTACAATGAGCAGTTCTTC. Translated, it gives CASSLGTGSYNEQFF. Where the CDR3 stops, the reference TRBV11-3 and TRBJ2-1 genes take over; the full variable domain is EAGVVQSPRYKIIEKKQPVAFWCNPISGHNTLYWYLQNLGQGPELLIRYENEEAVDDSQLPKDRFSAERLKGVDSTLKIQPAELGDSAVYLCASSLGTGSYNEQFFGPGTRLTVL.